The following is a T cell receptor beta chain sequence with its context. At least ten counts were recorded for this clonotype. What this receptor recognizes is not known. No much larger clone is present one base from it, and per-base qualities are unavailable. Reading from cysteine to phenylalanine, the CDR3 counts 15 amino acids. CDR3 DNA is the only sequence kept; it has 45 bases, read in frame from the first base. From the germline V gene, CDR1 is SGHTA and CDR2 is FQGNSA. Trimming leaves V shorter by 5 bases and J shorter by 5 bases, with the junction holding 9 bases beyond the gene matches. This record comes from a study of T cell repertoires in cytomegalovirus infection (dated by TCRdb to the late 2010s). At the level of the whole study: Donor HLA type was relevant to the analysis, as public TCR beta signatures indicated carriage of CMV infection together with the matching HLA type.

The sample was run on an Illumina HiSeq 1500. Through fastp at Q25 and MiXCR, TCRdb rebuilt clones from the public reads, retaining in-frame beta chains. Identical CDR3 protein sequences are pooled into one entry, listed with their most common genes and DNA. The sample records more than 250,000 distinct CDR3 sequences, roughly an eighth of which are singletons. 8.8% of the sample is taken by the ten largest. Broader findings and caveats from the paper: Cumulative frequency of public TCR beta family members discriminated carriers of CMV infection plus the relevant HLA type in this cohort and an independent 352-donor cohort. The ex vivo response was dominated by HLA-C-restricted CMV-specific TCR beta clonotypes, which also provided the single most frequent clonotype in two of eight donors.

The clonotype originates from a human donor in good health (CMV status not recorded). Some clones in this sample may be carry-over from other donors' samples. Material for sequencing was PBMCs. Recombination joined TRBV7-2 with TRBJ2-5, with 9 bases in between that match TRBD2. This receptor has the CDR3 CASSPPGGRGETQYF. The DNA is TGTGCCAGCAGCCCCCCCGGCGGGAGGGGGGAGACCCAGTACTTC.